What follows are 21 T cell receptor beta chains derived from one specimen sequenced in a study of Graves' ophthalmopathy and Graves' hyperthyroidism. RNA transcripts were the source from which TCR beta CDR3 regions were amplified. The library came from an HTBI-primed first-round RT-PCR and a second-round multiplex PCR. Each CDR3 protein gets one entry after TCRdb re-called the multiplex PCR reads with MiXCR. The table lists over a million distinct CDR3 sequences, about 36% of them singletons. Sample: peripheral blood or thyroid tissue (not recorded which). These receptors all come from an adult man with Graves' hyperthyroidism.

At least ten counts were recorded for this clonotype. CDR3 sequence: CASSLVGGATYEQYF. DNA of the CDR3: TGCGCCAGCAGCTTGGTTGGTGGGGCCACCTACGAGCAGTACTTC. V and J are TRBV5-1 and TRBJ2-7, with TRBD1 as a possible D gene (5 bases). V shed 0 bases and J shed 2 bases, with 12 bases lying between them. Germline CDR1 and CDR2: SGHRS and YFSETQ. The CDR3 contains 15 residues.

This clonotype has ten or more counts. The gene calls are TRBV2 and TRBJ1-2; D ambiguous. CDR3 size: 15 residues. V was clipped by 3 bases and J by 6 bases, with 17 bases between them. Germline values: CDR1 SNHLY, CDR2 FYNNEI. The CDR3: CASSDSRSSSNGYTF. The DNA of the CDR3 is TGTGCCAGCAGTGACAGTCGGAGCTCTTCCAATGGCTACACCTTC.

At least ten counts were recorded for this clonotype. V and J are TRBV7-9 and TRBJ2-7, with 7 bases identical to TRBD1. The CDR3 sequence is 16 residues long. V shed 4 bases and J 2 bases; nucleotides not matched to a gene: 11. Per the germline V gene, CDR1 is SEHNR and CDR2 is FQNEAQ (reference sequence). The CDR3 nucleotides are TGTGCCAGCAGCTCGCCCGGGACAGAAAACCCCTACGAGCAGTACTTC. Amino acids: CASSSPGTENPYEQYF.

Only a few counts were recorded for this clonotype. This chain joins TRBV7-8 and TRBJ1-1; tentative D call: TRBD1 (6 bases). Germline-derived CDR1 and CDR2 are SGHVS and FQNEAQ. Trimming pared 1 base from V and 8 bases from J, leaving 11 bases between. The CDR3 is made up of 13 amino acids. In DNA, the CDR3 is TGTGCCAGCAGCTTAGGTCAGGGGTGGGAAGCTTTCTTT. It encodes CASSLGQGWEAFF.

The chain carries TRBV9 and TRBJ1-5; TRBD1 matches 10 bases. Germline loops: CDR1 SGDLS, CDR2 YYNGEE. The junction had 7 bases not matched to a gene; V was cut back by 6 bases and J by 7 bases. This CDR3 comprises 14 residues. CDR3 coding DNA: TGTGCCAGCAACACCGGGACAGGGGTGCAGCCCCAGCATTTT. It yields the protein CASNTGTGVQPQHF.

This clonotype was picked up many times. CDR3 sequence: CAGMKGGTEAFF. CDR3 sequence (DNA): TGTGCCGGTATGAAGGGAGGCACTGAAGCTTTCTTT. The chain has TRBV7-9 and TRBJ1-1; D is unclear. CDR1 and CDR2 from the germline V gene are SEHNR and FQNEAQ (reference sequence). Trimming took 11 bases from V and 4 from J, leaving 14 bases between them. CDR3 size: 12 residues.

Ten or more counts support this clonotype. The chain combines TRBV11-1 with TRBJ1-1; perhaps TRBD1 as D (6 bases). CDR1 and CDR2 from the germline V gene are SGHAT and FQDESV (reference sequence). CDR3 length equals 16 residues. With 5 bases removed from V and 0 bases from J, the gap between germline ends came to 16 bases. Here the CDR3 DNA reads TGTGCCAGCAGCCAGGCGCGGACAGTAATGAACACTGAAGCTTTCTTT. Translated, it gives CASSQARTVMNTEAFF.

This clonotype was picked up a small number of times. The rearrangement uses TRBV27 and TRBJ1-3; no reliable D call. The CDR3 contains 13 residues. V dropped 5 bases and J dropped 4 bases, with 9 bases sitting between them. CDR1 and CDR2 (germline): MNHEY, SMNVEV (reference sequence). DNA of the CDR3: TGTGCCAGCAGTATTTCGGTGGGAAACACCATATATTTT. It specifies CASSISVGNTIYF.

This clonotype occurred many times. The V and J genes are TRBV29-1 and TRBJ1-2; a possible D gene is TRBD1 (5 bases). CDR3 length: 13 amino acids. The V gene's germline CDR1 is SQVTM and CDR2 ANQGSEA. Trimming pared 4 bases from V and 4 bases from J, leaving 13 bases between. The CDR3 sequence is CSVVGGASYGYTF. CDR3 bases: TGCAGCGTTGTTGGAGGGGCCTCCTATGGCTACACCTTC.

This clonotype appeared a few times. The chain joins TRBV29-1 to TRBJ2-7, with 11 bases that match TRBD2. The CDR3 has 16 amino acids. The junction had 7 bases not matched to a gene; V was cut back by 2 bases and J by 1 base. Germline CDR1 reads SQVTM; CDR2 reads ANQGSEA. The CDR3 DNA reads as TGCAGCGTTGAAACTTCCGGGACTAGCGGATCCTACGAGCAGTACTTC. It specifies CSVETSGTSGSYEQYF.

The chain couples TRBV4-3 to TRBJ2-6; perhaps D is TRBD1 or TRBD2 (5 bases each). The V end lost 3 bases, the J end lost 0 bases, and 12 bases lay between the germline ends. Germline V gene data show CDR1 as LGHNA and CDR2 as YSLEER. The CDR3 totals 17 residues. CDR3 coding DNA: TGCGCCAGCAGCCACACGGGACGGGGCTCTGGGGCCAACGTCCTGACTTTC. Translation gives CASSHTGRGSGANVLTF.

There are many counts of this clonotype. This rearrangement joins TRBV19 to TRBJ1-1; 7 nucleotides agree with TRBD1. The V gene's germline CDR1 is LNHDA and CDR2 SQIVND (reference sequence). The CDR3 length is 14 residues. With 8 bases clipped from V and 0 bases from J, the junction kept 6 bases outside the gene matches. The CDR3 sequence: CASPPTGMNTEAFF. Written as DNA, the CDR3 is TGTGCCAGTCCACCGACAGGGATGAACACTGAAGCTTTCTTT. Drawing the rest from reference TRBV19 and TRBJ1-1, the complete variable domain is DGGITQSPKYLFRKEGQNVTLSCEQNLNHDAMYWYRQDPGQGLRLIYYSQIVNDFQKGDIAEGYSVSREKKESFPLTVTSAQKNPTAFYLCASPPTGMNTEAFFGQGTRLTVV.

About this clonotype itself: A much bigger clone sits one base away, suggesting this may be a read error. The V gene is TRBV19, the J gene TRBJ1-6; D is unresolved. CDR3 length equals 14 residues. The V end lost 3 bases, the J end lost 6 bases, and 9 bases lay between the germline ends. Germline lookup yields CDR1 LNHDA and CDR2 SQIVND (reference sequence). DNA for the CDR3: TGTGCCAGTAGTATCTGGCCAGCTAATTCACCCCTCCACTTT. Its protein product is CASSIWPANSPLHF.

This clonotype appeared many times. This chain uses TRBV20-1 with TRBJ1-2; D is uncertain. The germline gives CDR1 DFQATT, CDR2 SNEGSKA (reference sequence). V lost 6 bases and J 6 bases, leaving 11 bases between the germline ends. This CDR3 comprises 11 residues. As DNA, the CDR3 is TGCAGTGCCAGCCTCCCCGATGGCTACACCTTC. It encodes CSASLPDGYTF.

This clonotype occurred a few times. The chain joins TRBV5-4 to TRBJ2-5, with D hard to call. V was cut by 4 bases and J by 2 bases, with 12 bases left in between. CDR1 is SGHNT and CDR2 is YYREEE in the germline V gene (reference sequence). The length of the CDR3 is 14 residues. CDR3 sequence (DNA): TGTGCCAGCAGCCGCGTAGAAAGGCAAGAGACCCAGTACTTC. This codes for CASSRVERQETQYF. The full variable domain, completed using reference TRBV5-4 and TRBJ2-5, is ETGVTQSPTHLIKTRGQQVTLRCSSQSGHNTVSWYQQALGQGPQFIFQYYREEENGRGNFPPRFSGLQFPNYSSELNVNALELDDSALYLCASSRVERQETQYFGPGTRLLVL.

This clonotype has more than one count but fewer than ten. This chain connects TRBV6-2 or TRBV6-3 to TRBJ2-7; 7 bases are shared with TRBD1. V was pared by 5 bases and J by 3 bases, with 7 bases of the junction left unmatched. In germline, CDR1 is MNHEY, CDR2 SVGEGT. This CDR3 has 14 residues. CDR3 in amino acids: CASSTDRSLYEQYF. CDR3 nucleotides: TGTGCCAGCAGTACGGACAGGTCCCTCTACGAGCAGTACTTC.

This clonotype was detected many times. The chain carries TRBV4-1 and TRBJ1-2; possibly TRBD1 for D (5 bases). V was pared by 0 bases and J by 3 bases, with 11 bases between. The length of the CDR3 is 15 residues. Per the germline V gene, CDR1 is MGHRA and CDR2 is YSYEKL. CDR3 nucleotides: TGCGCCAGCAGCCAAGAGGGGGATCTGGACTATGGCTACACCTTC. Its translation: CASSQEGDLDYGYTF.

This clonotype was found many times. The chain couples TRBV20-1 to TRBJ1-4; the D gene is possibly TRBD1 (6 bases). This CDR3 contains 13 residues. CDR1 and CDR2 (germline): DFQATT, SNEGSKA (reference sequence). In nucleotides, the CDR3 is TGCAGAGCCCAGGGGATATCTAATGAAAAACTGTTTTTT. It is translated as CRAQGISNEKLFF.

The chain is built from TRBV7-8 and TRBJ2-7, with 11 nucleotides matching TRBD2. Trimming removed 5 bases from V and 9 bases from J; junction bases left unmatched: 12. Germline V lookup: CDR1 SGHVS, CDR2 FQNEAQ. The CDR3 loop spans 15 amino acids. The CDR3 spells CASSILALAGGGQYF. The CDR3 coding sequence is TGTGCCAGCAGCATACTGGCCCTAGCGGGAGGCGGGCAGTACTTC. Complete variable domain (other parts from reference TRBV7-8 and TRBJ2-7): GAGVSQSPRYKVAKRGQDVALRCDPISGHVSLFWYQQALGQGPEFLTYFQNEAQLDKSGLPSDRFFAERPEGSVSTLKIQRTQQEDSAVYLCASSILALAGGGQYFGPGTRLTVT.

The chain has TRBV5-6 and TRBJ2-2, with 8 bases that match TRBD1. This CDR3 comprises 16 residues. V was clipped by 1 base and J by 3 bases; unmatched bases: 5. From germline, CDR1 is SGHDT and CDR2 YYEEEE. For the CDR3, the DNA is TGTGCCAGCAGCTTGCCCGGGACAGGTTACACCGGGGAGCTGTTTTTT. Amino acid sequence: CASSLPGTGYTGELFF.

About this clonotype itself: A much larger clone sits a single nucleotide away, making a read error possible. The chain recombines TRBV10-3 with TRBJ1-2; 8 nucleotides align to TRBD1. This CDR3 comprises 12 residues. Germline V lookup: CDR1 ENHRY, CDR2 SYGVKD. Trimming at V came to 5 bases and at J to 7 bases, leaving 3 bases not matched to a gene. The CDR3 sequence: CAISYTGGGYTF. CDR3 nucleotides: TGTGCCATCAGTTATACAGGGGGTGGCTACACCTTC.